Each of the 9 T cell receptor beta chains below was sequenced from the same sample in a study of T cell repertoires in cytomegalovirus infection. From the reads, TCRdb called clonotypes with MiXCR, one entry per CDR3 protein. Altogether 290,000 or so distinct CDR3 sequences are present, about 8.8% being singletons, with the ten largest covering approximately 2.4%. Material for sequencing was PBMCs. The receptors originated from a human donor in good health (CMV status not recorded). Some clones in this sample may be carry-over from other donors' samples.

Remarks on this clonotype: A much larger clone sits a single nucleotide away, making a read error possible. The chain carries TRBV28 and TRBJ2-3; D perhaps matches TRBD1 (5 bases). Per germline, CDR1 MDHEN and CDR2 SYDVKM. This CDR3 comprises 13 residues. As DNA, the CDR3 is TGTGCCAGCAGGGCTAGGGGCACAGGTACGCAGTATTTT. Protein product: CASRARGTGTQYF.

This clonotype was picked up many times. The V call is TRBV20-1, the J call TRBJ2-7, with 10 bases matching TRBD1. This CDR3 is built from 16 residues. Germline V gene sequence: CDR1 DFQATT, CDR2 SNEGSKA (reference sequence). V dropped 6 bases and J dropped 3; count of bases not matched to a gene: 14. The CDR3 loop is CSATASDRGRVYEQYF. The CDR3 bases are TGCAGTGCAACAGCCTCCGACAGGGGGCGCGTCTACGAGCAGTACTTC.

The chain carries TRBV28 and TRBJ1-5; D is ambiguous. Trimming took off 10 bases at V and 3 bases at J, with 16 bases between the two ends. This CDR3 region has 14 residues. Looked up from germline, CDR1 is MDHEN and CDR2 is SYDVKM. The CDR3 region has the DNA TGTGCCACCACCCGGGAGAGGGACAATCAGCCCCAGCATTTT. It yields the protein CATTRERDNQPQHF.

In its sample, this clonotype was seen many times. DNA of the CDR3: TGTGCCAGCAGTCTAGAAGAGCCGGGACCCTACGAGCAGTACGTC. Translation: CASSLEEPGPYEQYV. The J gene is TRBJ2-7, the V gene TRBV28; D may match TRBD1 or TRBD2 (5 bases each). V gave up 5 bases and J gave up 2 bases, with 16 bases separating them. CDR3 length equals 15 residues. Germline V gene lookup returns CDR1 MDHEN and CDR2 SYDVKM.

This clonotype was observed at least ten times. V and J are TRBV12-3 or TRBV12-4 and TRBJ1-5, with D unclear. The V end was cut by 2 bases, the J end by 3 bases, with 8 bases between. This CDR3 is 14 amino acids long. This CDR3 reads CASSLTGANQPQHF. The CDR3, as DNA: TGTGCCAGCAGTTTAACGGGAGCCAATCAGCCCCAGCATTTT.

This clonotype was picked up many times. The chain recombines TRBV28 with TRBJ1-2; 7 bases line up with TRBD1. J gave up 8 bases and V 10 bases, and 16 bases lay outside the gene matches. CDR1 is MDHEN and CDR2 is SYDVKM in the germline V gene. This CDR3 has 14 amino acids. The CDR3 loop reads CATPSRTGRGGYTF. In nucleotides, the CDR3 is TGTGCCACCCCCAGTCGGACAGGCCGGGGGGGCTACACCTTC.

In its sample, this clonotype was seen many times. The chain links TRBV20-1 to TRBJ2-2; D might be TRBD1 or TRBD2, each matching 5 bases. Trimming shortened V by 0 bases and J by 7 bases, and 18 bases separated the two germline ends. The CDR3 spans 16 residues. Germline assignment: CDR1 DFQATT and CDR2 SNEGSKA (reference sequence). This CDR3 is CSARDPKGPTIGELFF. For the CDR3, the DNA is TGCAGTGCTAGAGATCCTAAGGGACCAACTATCGGGGAGCTGTTTTTT.

This clonotype has a count of ten or more. The V gene is TRBV14, the J gene TRBJ2-3; D unclear. The CDR3 extends over 14 amino acids. Germline CDR1 SGHDN, CDR2 FVKESK. The V end lost 7 bases, the J end lost 2 bases, and 13 bases lay between the germline ends. The CDR3 sequence: CASKGSRYTDTQYF. The CDR3 DNA follows: TGTGCCAGCAAAGGCTCGAGGTACACAGATACGCAGTATTTT.

This clonotype occurred many times. CDR3 nucleotides: TGTGCCAGCGGGGACTCCGTCACTGAAGCTTTCTTT. Protein sequence: CASGDSVTEAFF. This chain connects TRBV12-3 or TRBV12-4 to TRBJ1-1; the D gene is possibly TRBD1 (5 bases). CDR3 size: 12 residues. V was shortened by 8 bases and J by 4 bases, with 11 bases between the two germline ends.